The entry below describes one T cell receptor (beta chain). Its target antigen remains unknown. Nothing much larger sits one base from this clone, and base qualities are not available. The data are from a study of blood T cell repertoires in COVID-19 (dated by TCRdb to about 2020). Regarding the research as a whole: Samples from collaborators originated in the United States, Italy and Spain and spanned both the acute and convalescent phases of COVID-19. The material from the prospective study consisted of cDNA or gDNA derived from T cells, B-cell-depleted T cells, or PBMCs. The dataset comprised deeply sampled blood TCRbeta repertoires from subjects exposed to, actively infected with, or recovered from COVID-19. The repertoires were released in a freely available public database meant as a resource for research on the immune response to SARS-CoV-2. The samples were drawn from two sources: the first 160 participants of the ongoing ImmuneRACE study, and 950 to 1,500 subjects contributed by 6 global collaborators. Sample metadata almost always included a de-identified subject ID, COVID-19 status, age in years and sex. Where available, HLA class I and class II types were obtained from metadata supplied by the sample provider rather than from assay-based typing. The paper's findings and limits, for the study overall: The amount of clinical and demographic metadata varied by source and participant and was provided uncurated.

CDR1 MNHEY and CDR2 SVGAGI are derived from the germline V gene. From cysteine to phenylalanine, the CDR3 is 15 amino acids long. Left in the record is the CDR3 DNA by itself, 45 bases read in frame from the first base. The junction shows trimming of 4 bases on V and 0 bases on J, and the gene matches do not reach 3 bases of it. Collaborating institutions collected whole blood in K2EDTA tubes following their own protocols. For TCRbeta analysis, collaborators shipped samples in one of three forms: frozen whole blood, isolated PBMCs, or DNA extracted from either of those sample types. The immunoSEQ Assay, a bias-controlled multiplex PCR, was used to amplify TCRbeta CDR3 regions from genomic DNA. Per the source publication's procedure: The number of nucleated cells in each sample was estimated from the amplification of reference gene primers within the assay. To quantify the absolute abundance of each unique TCRbeta CDR3 rearrangement, sequence reads were collapsed and filtered. For each sample, productive Simpson clonality was calculated as the square root of Simpson's diversity index over productive rearrangements. Not all clones reach the TCRdb copy of this immuneACCESS table, which keeps in-frame sequences only. Checked studies attribute under half of the gap to unresolved V genes and leave the rest unexplained. The V and J calls and the clone size are those of that table, but D and trimming were determined from the DNA. Within this sample are about 74,000 clones, with 90% of them counted one time only. The ten largest clones take up approximately 9% of the sample.

The specimen was peripheral blood. The chain is encoded by TRBV6-5 joined to TRBJ2-3, with 8 junctional bases fitting TRBD1. This clonotype was sampled from a human donor in a cohort sampled during active COVID-19. CDR3 protein: CASSSRGRSTDTQYF. The DNA sequence is given as TGTGCCAGCAGTTCCAGGGGGCGAAGCACAGATACGCAGTATTTT.